What follows describes a single TCR beta chain. Only in-frame clones appear in the TCRdb table, and some are missing; sequencing was by immunoSEQ multiplex PCR. The table lists roughly 140,000 clones, about 80% of them singletons. The data were obtained in a study of blood T cell repertoires in COVID-19. The CDR3 runs to 15 residues. Germline V CDR1 and CDR2: SGHNT, YYREEE (reference sequence). J gave up 4 bases and V 3 bases, and 9 bases lay outside the gene matches. This chain joins TRBV5-4 and TRBJ2-5; TRBD1 agrees at 7 bases. The TCR comes from a human donor in a cohort sampled during active COVID-19. Sequenced input: peripheral blood. The CDR3 nucleotides are TGTGCCAGCAGCTCCTACCGACAGGGACGAGAGACCCAGTACTTC. Protein: CASSSYRQGRETQYF.